This T cell receptor beta chain was identified during a study of shared clonotypes between healthy human individuals. Study-wide results and caveats: Among the subsets, naive ones generally showed larger estimated richness than memory ones. The expectation was that sequencing depth would affect clonotype sharing among donors.

Selected positively for CCR7 and CD45RO-negative, naive CD8 cells excluded terminally differentiated effector memory CD45RA+ cells. All donors were Caucasian adults living in Nashville, Tennessee. Per germline, CDR1 LNHDA and CDR2 SQIVND (reference sequence). This CDR3 is 12 amino acids long. Trimming took 5 bases from V and 3 from J, leaving 8 bases between them. A note on this clone: Its specificity is unknown.

Data came from immunoSEQ multiplex PCR; TCRdb stores just in-frame clones and leaves some out. Among 1.5 million to 2.5 million clones listed, about 95% were seen once. The rearrangement uses TRBV19 and TRBJ2-7; D is unresolved. The material sequenced was naive CD8+ T cells sorted from blood. The TCR was taken from a man between 18 and 35 years old in good health. The CDR3 spells CASSENSYEQYF. In nucleotides, the CDR3 is TGTGCCAGTAGTGAAAACAGCTACGAGCAGTACTTC.